This T cell receptor beta chain was recorded in a study of a mutant IDH1 vaccine in newly diagnosed glioma. Profiled with immunoSEQ multiplex PCR; TCRdb holds only in-frame clones, not every one. The sample has tens of thousands of clones, 75% to 85% seen once. Described time point: week 23, last vaccination. What each vaccine dose contained was 300 ug of mutant IDH1 20-mer peptide, accompanied by topical imiquimod. Astrocytomas that were new, WHO grade 3 or 4, IDH1-mutant and ATRX-lost were present in the donors. The germline V gene encodes CDR1 SGHNT and CDR2 YYREEE (reference sequence). Trimming left V 4 bases short and J 0 bases short, with 14 bases between. This CDR3 has 15 residues. Regarding this clone: Its matching antigen is unknown.

The specimen comprised PBMCs, sampled from a glioma patient whose treatment included an IDH1 peptide vaccine. V is TRBV5-4 and J is TRBJ2-7; D remains unclear. This sequence was found in a middle-aged man with glioma. The CDR3 coding sequence is TGTGCCAGCAGCCCCATCGACGGCCCCTCCTACGAGCAGTACTTC. Amino acids: CASSPIDGPSYEQYF.